This is a list of T cell receptor beta chains from one sample in a study of sequential checkpoint blockade in melanoma. The data were produced by immunoSEQ multiplex PCR, yet TCRdb's version contains in-frame clones alone and is incomplete. Here the sample spans more than 4,500 clones, 25% to 30% being singletons. Source: tumor tissue (inferred from file names), taken from a patient given nivolumab and ipilimumab in sequence. The origin of the receptors is a human donor with melanoma. Both conserved end residues are part of each CDR3. Each record gives: clone size, D gene, V gene, J gene, CDR3 DNA, CDR3 protein. D genes are given only for firm matches. Clone sizes are given selectively: once, few, many, or a class where the clone is expanded.

clone size: .
D gene: TRBD2
V gene: TRBV18
J gene: TRBJ2-2
CDR3 DNA: TGTGCCAGCTCACCAGAGGGAGGGACCGGGGAGCTGTTTTTT
CDR3 protein: CASSPEGGTGELFF

clone size: medium-sized
D gene: .
V gene: TRBV11-3
J gene: TRBJ2-1
CDR3 DNA: TGTGCCAGCAGCTTGTATGGGGTGCTCAATGAGCAGTTCTTC
CDR3 protein: CASSLYGVLNEQFF

clone size: .
D gene: .
V gene: TRBV11-3
J gene: TRBJ2-3
CDR3 DNA: TGTGCCAGCAGCTTGGGGGGACCAGGGACAGATACGCAGTATTTT
CDR3 protein: CASSLGGPGTDTQYF

clone size: few
D gene: .
V gene: TRBV7-1
J gene: TRBJ1-6
CDR3 DNA: TGTGCCAGCAGCTCAGGGGCGGGTTCACCCCTCCACTTT
CDR3 protein: CASSSGAGSPLHF

clone size: .
D gene: .
V gene: TRBV6-8
J gene: TRBJ2-1
CDR3 DNA: TGTGCCAGCAGTTACAGCGCGTCTAGTGGGAATGAGCAGTTCTTC
CDR3 protein: CASSYSASSGNEQFF

clone size: many
D gene: .
V gene: TRBV7-6
J gene: TRBJ2-5
CDR3 DNA: TGTGCCAGCAGCTTAGAAGTTGCGGGTCATGCGGAGACCCAGTACTTC
CDR3 protein: CASSLEVAGHAETQYF

clone size: many
D gene: .
V gene: TRBV11-3
J gene: TRBJ1-2
CDR3 DNA: TGTGCCAGCAGCTCCTCGGGGGGGGCGGACTATGGCTACACCTTC
CDR3 protein: CASSSSGGADYGYTF

clone size: medium-sized
D gene: .
V gene: TRBV10-3
J gene: TRBJ1-4
CDR3 DNA: TGTGCCATCAGTGAGTCCCCCCCGGGGCTTACAACTAATGAAAAACTGTTTTTT
CDR3 protein: CAISESPPGLTTNEKLFF

clone size: .
D gene: .
V gene: TRBV19
J gene: TRBJ1-2
CDR3 DNA: TGTGCCAGTAGTATACTCGGCGGCGGGCCAGGGGATGGCTACACCTTC
CDR3 protein: CASSILGGGPGDGYTF

clone size: once
D gene: TRBD1
V gene: TRBV5-1
J gene: TRBJ1-4
CDR3 DNA: TGCGCCAGCAGCTTGGGGGGACAGGGCCTTCTAACTAATGAAAAACTGTTTTTT
CDR3 protein: CASSLGGQGLLTNEKLFF

clone size: many
D gene: .
V gene: TRBV6-8
J gene: TRBJ2-3
CDR3 DNA: TGTGCCATCAGCACCCCAAGCCGCACAGATACGCAGTATTTT
CDR3 protein: CAISTPSRTDTQYF

clone size: medium-sized
D gene: TRBD1
V gene: TRBV11-3
J gene: TRBJ2-3
CDR3 DNA: TGTGCCAGCAGCGACCGGGACAGGGACCCAGATACGCAGTATTTT
CDR3 protein: CASSDRDRDPDTQYF

clone size: .
D gene: .
V gene: TRBV23-1
J gene: TRBJ1-2
CDR3 DNA: TGCGCCAGCAGCCAAGTCGGGACGCCAACTAACTATGGCTACACCTTC
CDR3 protein: CASSQVGTPTNYGYTF

clone size: .
D gene: TRBD1
V gene: TRBV29-1
J gene: TRBJ1-2
CDR3 DNA: TGCAGCGTTGAAGGGGGACAGAACTATGGCTACACCTTC
CDR3 protein: CSVEGGQNYGYTF

clone size: once
D gene: .
V gene: TRBV19
J gene: TRBJ2-1
CDR3 DNA: TGTGCCAGTACCCCCTGGGCTCGGGATGAGCAGTTCTTC
CDR3 protein: CASTPWARDEQFF

clone size: few
D gene: .
V gene: TRBV19
J gene: TRBJ1-2
CDR3 DNA: TGTGCCAGTAGTTCCCGGATAGCTAACTATGGCTACACCTTC
CDR3 protein: CASSSRIANYGYTF

clone size: .
D gene: .
V gene: TRBV5-1
J gene: TRBJ2-7
CDR3 DNA: TGCGCCAGCAGCTTGGGAGCCAGCAGCTCCTACGAGCAGTACTTC
CDR3 protein: CASSLGASSSYEQYF

clone size: .
D gene: .
V gene: TRBV6-8
J gene: TRBJ1-4
CDR3 DNA: TGTGCCAGCAGTTACACAGGATACCCCTCAACTAATGAAAAACTGTTTTTT
CDR3 protein: CASSYTGYPSTNEKLFF

clone size: many
D gene: TRBD2
V gene: TRBV6-8
J gene: TRBJ2-2
CDR3 DNA: TGTGCCAGCAGTTTAGCGGGGGGGGGCACCGGGGAGCTGTTTTTT
CDR3 protein: CASSLAGGGTGELFF

clone size: few
D gene: .
V gene: TRBV6-1
J gene: TRBJ2-7
CDR3 DNA: TGTGCCAGCAGTGAAGCGCTTGTCTACGAGCAGTACTTC
CDR3 protein: CASSEALVYEQYF

clone size: many
D gene: .
V gene: TRBV11-3
J gene: TRBJ1-2
CDR3 DNA: TGTGCCAGCAGCTTAGACGGGGGGGGCTATGGCTACACCTTC
CDR3 protein: CASSLDGGGYGYTF

clone size: few
D gene: .
V gene: TRBV15
J gene: TRBJ2-2
CDR3 DNA: TGTGCCAGCAGCTTAGAAAGGGGCCTGGGCACCGGGGAGCTGTTTTTT
CDR3 protein: CASSLERGLGTGELFF

clone size: few
D gene: .
V gene: TRBV18
J gene: TRBJ2-2
CDR3 DNA: TGTGCCAGCTCACCCACAGGGACCGGGACCGGGGAGCTGTTTTTT
CDR3 protein: CASSPTGTGTGELFF

clone size: many
D gene: TRBD1
V gene: TRBV11-3
J gene: TRBJ1-2
CDR3 DNA: TGTGCCAGCAGCTCTTCGGGACAGGGAGGTCCTAACTATGGCTACACCTTC
CDR3 protein: CASSSSGQGGPNYGYTF

clone size: .
D gene: .
V gene: TRBV12-5
J gene: TRBJ1-5
CDR3 DNA: TGTGCTAGTGGTCCCGACAGCTTCGGCAATCAGCCCCAGCATTTT
CDR3 protein: CASGPDSFGNQPQHF

clone size: .
D gene: .
V gene: TRBV18
J gene: TRBJ2-3
CDR3 DNA: TGTGCCAGCTCACCCACCGGAGGCACAGATACGCAGTATTTT
CDR3 protein: CASSPTGGTDTQYF

clone size: .
D gene: .
V gene: TRBV6-8
J gene: TRBJ1-1
CDR3 DNA: TGTGCCAGCAGATACGACAGTATGAACACTGAAGCTTTCTTT
CDR3 protein: CASRYDSMNTEAFF

clone size: .
D gene: TRBD2
V gene: TRBV18
J gene: TRBJ2-7
CDR3 DNA: TGTGCCAGCTCCCCCGCCGGACTAGCGGGAGCCTACGAGCAGTACTTC
CDR3 protein: CASSPAGLAGAYEQYF

clone size: .
D gene: .
V gene: TRBV6-8
J gene: TRBJ1-3
CDR3 DNA: TGTGCCAGCAGTTACTCGGAGTGGTCTGGAAACACCATATATTTT
CDR3 protein: CASSYSEWSGNTIYF

clone size: .
D gene: TRBD1
V gene: TRBV19
J gene: TRBJ1-2
CDR3 DNA: TGTGCCAGTAGTAGAGGTCAAACTTGGACAGGGGGCGAAAGTGGAAACTATGGCTACACCTTC
CDR3 protein: CASSRGQTWTGGESGNYGYTF

clone size: .
D gene: TRBD1
V gene: TRBV28
J gene: TRBJ2-2
CDR3 DNA: TGTGCCAGCAGTTCCGCGGGACAGGGCACCGGGGAGCTGTTTTTT
CDR3 protein: CASSSAGQGTGELFF

clone size: .
D gene: .
V gene: TRBV28
J gene: TRBJ2-5
CDR3 DNA: TGTGCCACCGGGCCCCCCTGGGGGACCCAGTACTTC
CDR3 protein: CATGPPWGTQYF

clone size: few
D gene: TRBD1
V gene: TRBV9
J gene: TRBJ1-4
CDR3 DNA: TGTGCCAGCAGCTCCGGACAGGGGGGAGAAAAACTGTTTTTT
CDR3 protein: CASSSGQGGEKLFF